Following are 29 T cell receptor beta chains from one sample sequenced in a study of T cell responses to AZD1222 COVID-19 vaccine. The assay was immunoSEQ multiplex PCR, and TCRdb's table has in-frame clones only and misses some. The sample lists 120,000 or so clones; about 90% were seen once. Specimen: peripheral blood, collected on day 0 of AZD1222 vaccination. The origin of the receptors is an adult in good health.

The chain couples TRBV11-3 to TRBJ2-1; no clear D. Germline CDR1 SGHNT, CDR2 YENEEA. There are 14 residues in the CDR3. V was trimmed by 4 bases and J by 5 bases, leaving 12 bases between them. DNA of the CDR3: TGTGCCAGCAGCTACTCAGGCTTGAACAATGAGCAGTTCTTC. Translating gives CASSYSGLNNEQFF.

This clone was detected a few times. The rearrangement uses TRBV9 and TRBJ1-3, with D perhaps matching TRBD1 (5 bases). The CDR3 has 16 amino acids. CDR1 and CDR2 from the germline V gene are SGDLS and YYNGEE. Trimming left V 2 bases short and J 1 base short, with 13 bases between. For the CDR3, the DNA is TGTGCCAGCAGCGTTTTGGACACCGGGTCTGGAAACACCATATATTTT. Residues: CASSVLDTGSGNTIYF.

The chain joins TRBV7-2 to TRBJ1-5; no firm D call. Germline V gene data show CDR1 as SGHTA and CDR2 as FQGNSA. Trimming took 3 bases from V and 9 from J, leaving 12 bases between them. The CDR3 extends over 13 amino acids. The CDR3 sequence is CASSLQEPRPQHF. DNA of the CDR3: TGTGCCAGCAGCTTGCAGGAGCCGCGGCCCCAGCATTTT.

This chain connects TRBV14 to TRBJ1-4; D gene unclear. V lost 6 bases to trimming and J lost 1 base, with 3 bases between them. The CDR3 totals 12 residues. Germline V lookup: CDR1 SGHDN, CDR2 FVKESK. This CDR3 reads CASRRTNEKLFF. The CDR3 DNA reads TGTGCCAGCAGACGAACTAATGAAAAACTGTTTTTT.

The V and J genes are TRBV4-2 and TRBJ2-7; maybe TRBD1 (6 bases). The CDR3 contains 15 residues. CDR1 is LGHNA and CDR2 is YNFKEQ in the germline V gene. The V gene lost 4 bases and the J gene lost 4 bases, with 17 bases spanning the gap. CDR3 DNA: TGTGCCAGCAGCCGCTCAGGGGAGCTGGAGTACGAGCAGTACTTC. It translates to CASSRSGELEYEQYF.

The gene calls are TRBV11-2 and TRBJ2-5, with 10 bases identical to TRBD2. The CDR3 covers 14 residues. Trimming cost V 4 bases and J 5 bases; bases outside gene matches: 4. Germline CDR1 and CDR2: SGHAT and FQNNGV. The CDR3 coding sequence is TGTGCCAGCAGCTGGGGACTAGCGATGGAGACCCAGTACTTC. Its translation is CASSWGLAMETQYF.

The rearrangement uses TRBV9 and TRBJ1-1; D perhaps matches TRBD1 (6 bases). Trimming took off 5 bases at V and 7 bases at J, with 24 bases between the two ends. CDR3 length equals 16 residues. Germline V gene data show CDR1 as SGDLS and CDR2 as YYNGEE. The CDR3 reads CASRPPQTSGTLEAFF. CDR3 bases: TGTGCCAGCAGACCTCCTCAGACTTCCGGGACACTTGAAGCTTTCTTT.

The J gene is TRBJ1-4, the V gene TRBV6-6; possibly TRBD1 for D (5 bases). V was shortened by 2 bases and J by 7 bases, with 11 bases between the two germline ends. Germline CDR1 is MNHNY and CDR2 is SVGAGI (reference sequence). CDR3 length: 14 amino acids. CDR3 residues: CASSYRDVGEKLFF. The CDR3 nucleotides read TGTGCCAGCAGTTACCGGGACGTAGGTGAAAAACTGTTTTTT.

V usage is TRBV6-6 and J usage is TRBJ1-2; unclear D gene. The CDR3 is 13 amino acids. The germline V and J ends were trimmed by 4 bases and 8 bases, with 14 bases remaining between them. CDR1 MNHNY and CDR2 SVGAGI come from the germline V gene (reference sequence). CDR3 region: CASSSRAGRGYTF. The CDR3 nucleotides are TGTGCCAGCAGTTCCCGAGCAGGTCGGGGCTACACCTTC.

Only one count was recorded for this clone. The rearrangement uses TRBV9 and TRBJ1-1, with 8 positions matching TRBD1. CDR1 SGDLS and CDR2 YYNGEE come from the germline V gene. With V trimmed by 2 bases and J by 1 base, 4 bases remained unmatched. The CDR3 sequence is 15 residues long. CDR3 in amino acids: CASSVLDRGNTEAFF. The CDR3 DNA sequence: TGTGCCAGCAGCGTCCTCGACAGGGGGAACACTGAAGCTTTCTTT. Using reference TRBV9 and TRBJ1-1 for the parts outside the CDR3, the full variable domain is DSGVTQTPKHLITATGQRVTLRCSPRSGDLSVYWYQQSLDQGLQFLIQYYNGEERAKGNILERFSAQQFPDLHSELNLSSLELGDSALYFCASSVLDRGNTEAFFGQGTRLTVV.

The chain couples TRBV2 to TRBJ1-2; weak D call: TRBD1 (5 bases). V lost 1 base, J lost 1 base, and 13 bases lay in between. This CDR3 region has 16 residues. From germline, CDR1 is SNHLY and CDR2 FYNNEI. In DNA, the CDR3 is TGTGCCAGCAGTGAAGGGTCGGGACGGAATAACTATGGCTACACCTTC. Protein sequence: CASSEGSGRNNYGYTF. Full variable domain (remainder filled in from reference TRBV2 and TRBJ1-2): EPEVTQTPSHQVTQMGQEVILRCVPISNHLYFYWYRQILGQKVEFLVSFYNNEISEKSEIFDDQFSVERPDGSNFTLKIRSTKLEDSAMYFCASSEGSGRNNYGYTFGSGTRLTVV.

This clone turned up a few times. The J gene is TRBJ1-3, the V gene TRBV14, with D possibly TRBD1 on 6 matching bases. Germline V gene data show CDR1 as SGHDN and CDR2 as FVKESK. V was pared by 4 bases and J by 0 bases, with 13 bases between. The CDR3 covers 16 residues. In DNA form, the CDR3 reads TGTGCCAGCAGCCTTGTCCAGGGGATCTCTGGAAACACCATATATTTT. It encodes CASSLVQGISGNTIYF.

The chain joins TRBV6-1 to TRBJ1-1; possibly TRBD1 for D (5 bases). The length of the CDR3 is 17 residues. The germline gives CDR1 MNHNS, CDR2 SASEGT. With 1 base removed from V and 0 bases from J, the gap between germline ends came to 15 bases. CDR3 DNA: TGTGCCAGCAGTGAAGGGGGAGGGGTGCGCATGAACACTGAAGCTTTCTTT. Its translation: CASSEGGGVRMNTEAFF.

The V and J genes are TRBV7-9 and TRBJ2-3, with 8 bases aligning to TRBD2. Per the germline V gene, CDR1 is SEHNR and CDR2 is FQNEAQ (reference sequence). Losses at the gene ends were 1 base for V and 1 base for J; bases not matched to a gene: 1. There are 15 residues in the CDR3. The CDR3 DNA is TGTGCCAGCAGCTTAGGAGCGGGGGGCACAGATACGCAGTATTTT. It yields the protein CASSLGAGGTDTQYF.

This rearrangement joins TRBV5-1 to TRBJ1-1; unclear D gene. V lost 3 bases, J lost 3 bases, and 15 bases lay in between. This CDR3 spans 15 amino acids. Per the germline V gene, CDR1 is SGHRS and CDR2 is YFSETQ. CDR3: CASSSVVFGDTEAFF. CDR3 in DNA: TGCGCCAGCAGCTCGGTCGTTTTTGGGGACACTGAAGCTTTCTTT.

The chain combines TRBV29-1 with TRBJ1-1; unclear D gene. The germline V and J ends were trimmed by 1 base and 0 bases, with 6 bases remaining between them. The CDR3 runs 13 residues. Germline V gene lookup returns CDR1 SQVTM and CDR2 ANQGSEA. The DNA of the CDR3 is TGCAGCGTTGAAGGCCAGATGAACACTGAAGCTTTCTTT. This translates into CSVEGQMNTEAFF. The full variable domain, completed using reference TRBV29-1 and TRBJ1-1, is SAVISQKPSRDICQRGTSLTIQCQVDSQVTMMFWYRQQPGQSLTLIATANQGSEATYESGFVIDKFPISRPNLTFSTLTVSNMSPEDSSIYLCSVEGQMNTEAFFGQGTRLTVV.

The chain combines TRBV6-1 with TRBJ1-6; possible D gene TRBD1, 6 bases. The CDR3 is 15 residues long. Germline loops: CDR1 MNHNS, CDR2 SASEGT. Trimming shortened V by 0 bases and J by 6 bases, and 9 bases separated the two germline ends. This CDR3 is CASSEAGHINSPLHF. The CDR3 DNA follows: TGTGCCAGCAGTGAAGCGGGACACATTAATTCACCCCTCCACTTT.

This rearrangement joins TRBV5-6 to TRBJ2-7, with D possibly being TRBD1 or TRBD2 (5 bases each). Per the germline V gene, CDR1 is SGHDT and CDR2 is YYEEEE. The CDR3 consists of 13 residues. V lost 4 bases to trimming and J lost 7 bases, with 15 bases between them. DNA for the CDR3: TGTGCCAGCAGCCCGACAGCGGTGGAGGAGCAGTACTTC. Encoded protein: CASSPTAVEEQYF.

A note on this clone: The same CDR3 can be traced to other DNA sequences in this sample. The rearrangement uses TRBV19 and TRBJ1-1; a possible D gene is TRBD1 (5 bases). Germline CDR1 is LNHDA and CDR2 is SQIVND (reference sequence). The V gene lost 1 base and the J gene lost 5 bases, with 14 bases spanning the gap. This CDR3 has 15 amino acids. This CDR3 reads CASSIGGGARTEAFF. For the CDR3, the DNA is TGTGCCAGTAGTATAGGGGGTGGGGCGAGGACTGAAGCTTTCTTT.

The chain recombines TRBV19 with TRBJ1-2; possibly TRBD1 for D (5 bases). Trimming stripped 8 bases from V and 2 bases from J, with 9 bases between. This CDR3 spans 12 amino acids. The germline V gene encodes CDR1 LNHDA and CDR2 SQIVND (reference sequence). The CDR3 protein is CASRRGNYGYTF. In nucleotides, the CDR3 is TGTGCCAGTCGTCGGGGCAACTATGGCTACACCTTC.

This chain joins TRBV5-8 and TRBJ2-1; D could derive from TRBD1 or TRBD2 (6 bases each). This CDR3 spans 15 amino acids. The germline CDR1 and CDR2 sequences are SGHTS and YDEGEE. Trimming shortened V by 2 bases and J by 4 bases, and 13 bases separated the two germline ends. The CDR3 reads CASSFVQGTYNEQFF. The CDR3 DNA follows: TGTGCCAGCAGCTTTGTCCAGGGGACTTACAATGAGCAGTTCTTC.

This sequence joins TRBV12-3 or TRBV12-4 and TRBJ2-5, with 7 nucleotides matching TRBD2. Germline trimming cut 6 bases from V and 5 bases from J; bases unmatched to any gene: 3. The CDR3 is 12 residues long. For the CDR3, the DNA is TGTGCCAGCAGCTCTAGCGGCGAGACCCAGTACTTC. Its protein product is CASSSSGETQYF.

The gene calls are TRBV15 and TRBJ2-5, with D possibly called TRBD1 or TRBD2 (5 bases each). The CDR3 sequence is 13 residues long. V shed 0 bases and J shed 7 bases, with 9 bases lying between them. Germline CDR1 is LNHNV and CDR2 is YYDKDF (reference sequence). CDR3 amino acids: CATSRERGPTQYF. The CDR3 DNA is TGTGCCACCAGCAGAGAGAGGGGCCCGACCCAGTACTTC.

V is TRBV24-1 and J is TRBJ2-7; D ambiguous. This CDR3 contains 12 residues. The V and J ends lost 5 bases and 4 bases respectively, with 8 bases between them. Germline V gives CDR1 KGHDR, CDR2 SFDVKD. Here the CDR3 reads CATSGDKYEQYF. The CDR3 DNA reads as TGTGCCACCAGTGGCGATAAATACGAGCAGTACTTC.

This clone came up once. This sequence joins TRBV6-2 or TRBV6-3 and TRBJ1-5; the D is unclear. CDR3 length equals 14 residues. Germline lookup yields CDR1 MNHEY and CDR2 SVGEGT. The V end lost 1 base, the J end lost 4 bases, and 8 bases lay between the germline ends. In DNA, the CDR3 is TGTGCCAGCAGTTACTACGGCCGGAATCAGCCCCAGCATTTT. It is translated as CASSYYGRNQPQHF.

The J gene is TRBJ1-4, the V gene TRBV6-2 or TRBV6-3, with TRBD1 identical over 10 bases. CDR1 is MNHEY and CDR2 is SVGEGT in the germline V gene. The CDR3 length is 17 residues. J gave up 0 bases and V 5 bases, and 6 bases lay outside the gene matches. This chain's CDR3 is CASSAPDRGSTNEKLFF. For the CDR3, the DNA is TGTGCCAGCAGTGCCCCGGACAGGGGGTCAACTAATGAAAAACTGTTTTTT.

The genes are TRBV3-1 (or the pseudogene TRBV3-2) and TRBJ2-1; D perhaps matches TRBD1 (6 bases). V dropped 4 bases and J dropped 8 bases, with 15 bases sitting between them. The CDR3 is made up of 14 amino acids. In germline, CDR1 is LGHDT, CDR2 YNNKEL (reference sequence). The CDR3 region is CASSRNRVGDEQFF. DNA of the CDR3: TGTGCCAGCAGCCGAAACAGGGTGGGCGATGAGCAGTTCTTC.

This rearrangement joins TRBV2 to TRBJ2-7; tentative D call: TRBD2 (6 bases). This CDR3 is 15 amino acids long. Trimming cost V 6 bases and J 3 bases, with 18 bases left between them. Germline V CDR1 and CDR2: SNHLY, FYNNEI. This chain's CDR3 is CASRARLGSYYEQYF. Written as DNA, the CDR3 is TGTGCCAGCAGAGCGCGACTAGGAAGCTACTACGAGCAGTACTTC.

The chain couples TRBV19 to TRBJ2-6, with 8 bases aligning to TRBD1. The length of the CDR3 is 15 residues. Trimming cost V 10 bases and J 2 bases; bases outside gene matches: 7. Per germline, CDR1 LNHDA and CDR2 SQIVND (reference sequence). The DNA of the CDR3 is TGTGCCACCCGACAGGGGTCAACTGGGGCCAACGTCCTGACTTTC. Amino acid sequence: CATRQGSTGANVLTF. The full variable domain, its missing parts supplied by reference TRBV19 and TRBJ2-6, is DGGITQSPKYLFRKEGQNVTLSCEQNLNHDAMYWYRQDPGQGLRLIYYSQIVNDFQKGDIAEGYSVSREKKESFPLTVTSAQKNPTAFYLCATRQGSTGANVLTFGAGSRLTVL.